This TCR beta chain came from a study of OX40 agonist ivuxolimab in advanced cancers. Overall study: Patients assigned to dose escalation were diagnosed with hepatocellular carcinoma, melanoma, renal cell or head and neck cancer.

This CDR3 has 13 amino acids. V lost 6 bases, J lost 8 bases, and 16 bases lay in between. CDR1 SNHLY and CDR2 FYNNEI come from the germline V gene. The repertoire was sequenced with immunoSEQ multiplex PCR; TCRdb's copy has only in-frame clones and lacks some. The sample yields about 19,000 clones, around 83% seen once. Study-wide results and limits: Clones of CD4+ and CD8+ blood T cells grew by week 6 at doses of 0.1 to 3.0 mg/kg. People who partly responded at 0.1-3.0 mg/kg had some of the least clonal expansion seen.

Turning to this clone: Its antigen is unknown.

The sequences come from CD4+ or CD8+ T cells sorted from blood, collected in a trial of the OX40 agonist ivuxolimab. This TCR was sampled from an adult with an advanced solid tumor such as melanoma, head and neck, liver or kidney cancer. The J gene is TRBJ1-1, the V gene TRBV2; TRBD1 might be the D (6 bases). CDR3 amino acids: CASSHARGTEAFF. The DNA for the CDR3 is TGTGCCAGCAGCCACGCGAGGGGGACCGAAGCTTTCTTT.